This T cell receptor (beta chain) was found in a study of blood T cell repertoires in COVID-19. Study in general: Acute and convalescent COVID-19 samples came from the United States, Italy and Spain. Sample material is recorded as cDNA or gDNA derived from T cells, B-cell-depleted T cells, or PBMCs.

The CDR3 runs 16 residues. With 4 bases clipped from V and 0 bases from J, the junction kept 4 bases outside the gene matches. Germline V gene lookup returns CDR1 LGHNA and CDR2 YNFKEQ. Per the original methods: Amplification of reference gene primers was used by the study to estimate nucleated cell counts. Measured with immunoSEQ multiplex PCR; TCRdb has only the in-frame clones, and not every one. V and J calls and clone size are copied from that table; D and trimming were computed from the DNA. The table records roughly 120,000 clones, approximately 80% of them present only once. The TCR comes from a man in his 70s with acute or convalescent COVID-19. The specimen was peripheral blood. The gene calls are TRBV4-2 and TRBJ2-1; 9 bases are a match to TRBD1. CDR3 protein: CASSPGQGYSYNEQFF. CDR3 DNA: TGTGCCAGCAGCCCCGGACAGGGGTACTCCTACAATGAGCAGTTCTTC.